This T cell receptor (beta chain) was captured by sequencing in a study of T cell responses to AZD1222 COVID-19 vaccine. General study findings and limits: The donor cohort was predominantly white British with a female majority, and clonal diversity may have been underestimated.

With respect to this clone: Antigen unknown.

Trimming stripped 6 bases from V and 7 bases from J, with 13 bases between. Per the germline V gene, CDR1 is MNHEY and CDR2 is SVGAGI. The CDR3 loop spans 12 amino acids. Repertoires were generated with immunoSEQ multiplex PCR, while TCRdb's copy carries only in-frame clones and drops some. The sample holds about 120,000 clones; about 85% are singletons and the top ten take 5.5% to 8%. The sequencing here drew on peripheral blood, taken on day 0 of AZD1222 vaccination. The TCR originated in an adult in good health. The rearrangement joins TRBV6-5 to TRBJ2-7; D ambiguous. The CDR3 bases are TGTGCCAGCAGGGGGAACTCAGCGGAGCAGTACTTC. Amino acid sequence: CASRGNSAEQYF.